A selection of T cell receptor beta chains follows, all from one sample in a study of T cells after yellow fever vaccination. From the 5' RACE reads, TCRdb called clonotypes with MiXCR, one entry per CDR3 protein. The sample yields just under 600,000 distinct CDR3 sequences, roughly 13% seen once. This specimen consisted of PBMCs, obtained on the day of the yellow fever booster vaccination. Receptors originate from a man aged 25 to 40 who received the YFV17D yellow fever vaccine. CDR3s include the opening cysteine and the closing phenylalanine or tryptophan. Fields, in order: CDR3 length, V gene, clone size, J gene, D gene, CDR3 protein, CDR3 DNA. A D gene is named only where the DNA matches it firmly. Not all rows give a size; the values are once, few, many and, for expanded clones, a class.

15	TRBV7-6	few	TRBJ2-1	-	CASSQELNQAVEQFF	TGTGCCAGCAGCCAAGAATTGAACCAGGCAGTTGAGCAGTTCTTC
13	TRBV29-1	-	TRBJ2-5	-	CSVDSTLQETQYF	TGCAGCGTGGACAGCACTTTACAAGAGACCCAGTACTTC
17	TRBV20-1	-	TRBJ2-1	TRBD2	CSARVLAGGVYYNEQFF	TGCAGTGCTAGAGTACTAGCGGGAGGGGTCTACTACAATGAGCAGTTCTTC
17	TRBV5-1	many	TRBJ1-2	-	CASSSPGGMVSNYGYTF	TGCGCCAGCAGCTCACCAGGTGGCATGGTTTCGAACTATGGCTACACCTTC
13	TRBV6-2/TRBV6-3	few	TRBJ1-4	TRBD1	CASSDRASEKLFF	TGTGCCAGCAGCGACAGGGCCTCCGAAAAACTGTTTTTT
13	TRBV20-1	few	TRBJ2-3	-	CSASPAGTDTQYF	TGCAGTGCTAGTCCTGCGGGCACAGATACGCAGTATTTT
13	TRBV7-6	-	TRBJ1-2	-	CASSSRRSEGYTF	TGTGCCAGCAGCTCGAGGCGAAGTGAAGGCTACACCTTC
14	TRBV20-1	-	TRBJ2-1	-	CSARSSSSYNEQFF	TGCAGTGCTCGTTCGTCGAGTTCCTACAATGAGCAGTTCTTC
15	TRBV7-6	few	TRBJ2-2	TRBD1	CASSPGQRYTGELFF	TGTGCCAGCAGCCCGGGACAGCGGTACACCGGGGAGCTGTTTTTT
13	TRBV7-3	few	TRBJ2-3	-	CASSHGEADTQYF	TGTGCCAGCAGCCACGGCGAGGCAGATACGCAGTATTTT
16	TRBV7-2	few	TRBJ2-7	TRBD1	CASSFDPGQGVDEQYF	TGTGCCAGCAGCTTTGACCCGGGACAGGGGGTCGACGAGCAGTACTTC
14	TRBV7-9	few	TRBJ2-7	-	CASSPMKGTYEQYF	TGTGCCAGCAGCCCCATGAAAGGAACATACGAGCAGTACTTC
14	TRBV30	-	TRBJ2-6	TRBD1	CAGGQSRGANVLTF	TGTGCCGGGGGACAGTCGCGTGGGGCCAACGTCCTGACTTTC
13	TRBV7-9	few	TRBJ2-7	TRBD2	CASTQAGDHEQYF	TGTGCCAGCACCCAAGCGGGGGACCACGAGCAGTACTTC
16	TRBV29-1	-	TRBJ2-3	TRBD2	CSVGPGLAVLTDTQYF	TGCAGCGTTGGTCCGGGACTAGCGGTTCTCACAGATACGCAGTATTTT
15	TRBV9	-	TRBJ1-4	-	CASAGSPATNEKLFF	TGTGCCAGCGCGGGAAGCCCTGCAACTAATGAAAAACTGTTTTTT
15	TRBV14	few	TRBJ2-7	-	CASSSDPVGLYEQYF	TGTGCCAGCAGCTCGGACCCCGTGGGTTTGTACGAGCAGTACTTC
20	TRBV6-1	few	TRBJ2-7	TRBD2	CASSQISSGRWSLNAYEQYF	TGTGCCAGCAGTCAAATCTCTAGCGGGCGATGGTCCTTAAATGCCTACGAGCAGTACTTC
16	TRBV27	-	TRBJ1-1	-	CASSSQEITEGTEAFF	TGTGCCAGCAGTTCACAGGAAATAACTGAGGGCACTGAAGCTTTCTTT
16	TRBV5-1	few	TRBJ2-7	TRBD2	CASSWGVAGASYEQYF	TGCGCCAGCAGCTGGGGGGTAGCGGGAGCTTCCTACGAGCAGTACTTC
16	TRBV28	few	TRBJ2-1	TRBD1	CASSLSLGQASDEQFF	TGTGCCAGCAGTTTATCCCTGGGACAGGCTAGCGATGAGCAGTTCTTC
14	TRBV29-1	few	TRBJ1-2	-	CSVGPGTGEYGYTF	TGCAGCGTTGGCCCCGGGACGGGAGAATATGGCTACACCTTC